A selection of T cell receptor beta chains follows, all from one sample in a study of blood T cell repertoires in COVID-19. Sequencing was performed with immunoSEQ multiplex PCR; in TCRdb, only in-frame clones are kept and a portion is missing. The data hold 250,000 or so clones, with around nine tenths observed a single time. Sequences were obtained from peripheral blood. These receptors originate from a man aged 40-50 years with active or convalescent COVID-19. CDR3s include the opening cysteine and the closing phenylalanine or tryptophan. A D gene is named only where the DNA matches it firmly. Clone size is not always given. Where it is, it says once, few, many or a class for expanded clones.

v_call: TRBV11-2
j_call: TRBJ2-1
clone_size: once
d_call: .
cdr3_nt: TGTGCCAGCAGATATGGTCAGACTAGTTTCTTGAGCGGTGAGCAGTTCTTC
cdr3_aa: CASRYGQTSFLSGEQFF

v_call: TRBV24-1
j_call: TRBJ1-6
clone_size: .
d_call: TRBD1
cdr3_nt: TGTGCCACCAGTGCTGACAGGGCTAATTCACCCCTCCACTTT
cdr3_aa: CATSADRANSPLHF

v_call: TRBV30
j_call: TRBJ2-2
clone_size: once
d_call: TRBD1
cdr3_nt: TGTGCCTGGAGGACAGGGCGGGTCACCGGGGAGCTGTTTTTT
cdr3_aa: CAWRTGRVTGELFF

v_call: TRBV28
j_call: TRBJ1-2
clone_size: .
d_call: .
cdr3_nt: TGTGCCAGTCAACAGGCCTCCCGAAACTATGGCTACACCTTC
cdr3_aa: CASQQASRNYGYTF

v_call: TRBV27
j_call: TRBJ1-5
clone_size: .
d_call: .
cdr3_nt: TGTGCCAGCAGAAAAAGGGGCCAGGGCAATCAGCCCCAGCATTTT
cdr3_aa: CASRKRGQGNQPQHF

v_call: TRBV14
j_call: TRBJ1-5
clone_size: .
d_call: .
cdr3_nt: TGTGCCAGCAGCCTCTACCGGGGACAGCCCCAGCATTTT
cdr3_aa: CASSLYRGQPQHF

v_call: TRBV9
j_call: TRBJ1-1
clone_size: .
d_call: .
cdr3_nt: TGTGCCAGCAGCGTAGAAGGGAGGAACACTGAAGCTTTCTTT
cdr3_aa: CASSVEGRNTEAFF

v_call: TRBV7-3
j_call: TRBJ2-7
clone_size: once
d_call: .
cdr3_nt: TGTGCCAGCAGCTTAACACCTCAGGGGAGATACGAGCAGTACTTC
cdr3_aa: CASSLTPQGRYEQYF

v_call: TRBV3-1/TRBV3-2
j_call: TRBJ2-7
clone_size: .
d_call: TRBD2
cdr3_nt: TGTGCCAGCAGCCTGTGGGGAGGGAGCTCCTACGAGCAGTACTTC
cdr3_aa: CASSLWGGSSYEQYF

v_call: TRBV7-9
j_call: TRBJ1-1
clone_size: .
d_call: TRBD1
cdr3_nt: TGTGCCAGCAGCCGGACAGGGTGGGAAAACACTGAAGCTTTCTTT
cdr3_aa: CASSRTGWENTEAFF

v_call: TRBV9
j_call: TRBJ2-1
clone_size: .
d_call: TRBD2
cdr3_nt: TGTGCCAGCAGCGTAGAGGGATGGCAAGCGGGGTTAGATGAGCAGTTCTTC
cdr3_aa: CASSVEGWQAGLDEQFF

v_call: TRBV6-5
j_call: TRBJ1-5
clone_size: .
d_call: .
cdr3_nt: TGTGCCAGCGGAGTCACCGATCAGCCCCAGCATTTT
cdr3_aa: CASGVTDQPQHF

v_call: TRBV6-5
j_call: TRBJ1-5
clone_size: few
d_call: TRBD1
cdr3_nt: TGTGCCAGCAGTTTTCTGGGACAGAGCAATCAGCCCCAGCATTTT
cdr3_aa: CASSFLGQSNQPQHF

v_call: TRBV4-1
j_call: TRBJ1-1
clone_size: .
d_call: .
cdr3_nt: TGCGCCAGCAGCCAAGATCGATTGGGGGGGGCTTTCTTT
cdr3_aa: CASSQDRLGGAFF